One sample yielded the 11 T cell receptor beta chains listed below, sequenced in a study of response to subunit inactivated influenza vaccine. MiXCR, applied by TCRdb to the RT-PCR reads, yields one record per CDR3 protein. Among over 400,000 distinct CDR3 sequences listed, 10% to 15% were seen once. The material was PBMCs from blood, obtained 45 days after vaccination. The origin of the receptors is a man aged 45-65 years who received an inactivated influenza vaccine.

V usage is TRBV6-2 or TRBV6-3 and J usage is TRBJ2-7; 14 nucleotides line up with TRBD2. The junction had 7 bases not matched to a gene; V was cut back by 6 bases and J by 3 bases. CDR3 length equals 16 residues. Germline CDR1 reads MNHEY; CDR2 reads SVGEGT. CDR3 in DNA: TGTGCCAGCAGCTTACACGGGACTAGCGGGAGCTACGAGCAGTACTTC. Translated, it gives CASSLHGTSGSYEQYF.

A few counts support this clonotype. Germline is not matched at one junction end, which may reflect a read error. This chain connects TRBV28 to TRBJ2-7, with 13 bases lining up with TRBD2. CDR1 and CDR2 from the germline V gene are MDHEN and SYDVKM. The CDR3 is made up of 18 amino acids. The CDR3 region has the DNA TGTGCCAGCAGTTCAAATTCCGGGACTAGCGGGACCTCCTTCGAGCAGTACTTC. Translation gives CASSSNSGTSGTSFEQYF.

The sample holds many counts of this clonotype. The rearrangement links TRBV4-2 to TRBJ2-2; maybe TRBD1 (5 bases). CDR1 is LGHNA and CDR2 is YNFKEQ in the germline V gene. Trimming pared 0 bases from V and 4 bases from J, leaving 12 bases between. The CDR3 is made up of 16 amino acids. CDR3 nucleotides: TGTGCCAGCAGCCAAGATCGGCAGGGCCCCACCGGGGAGCTGTTTTTT. Amino acids: CASSQDRQGPTGELFF.

The chain uses TRBV20-1 and TRBJ2-7; D gene ambiguous. This CDR3 spans 15 amino acids. V lost 1 base and J 0 bases, leaving 13 bases between the germline ends. The germline V gene has CDR1 DFQATT and CDR2 SNEGSKA (reference sequence). CDR3 in DNA: TGCAGTGCTAGAGTTCGAGCCTTCAGCTCCTACGAGCAGTACTTC. It specifies CSARVRAFSSYEQYF.

This clonotype was seen a handful of times. The chain is built from TRBV7-2 and TRBJ2-7, with TRBD1 identical over 8 bases. Germline V gene lookup returns CDR1 SGHTA and CDR2 FQGNSA. Trimming removed 5 bases from V and 4 bases from J; junction bases left unmatched: 10. There are 15 residues in the CDR3. CDR3 nucleotides: TGTGCCAGCAGCCCGAGGACAGGGTCCATATACGAGCAGTACTTC. Protein: CASSPRTGSIYEQYF.

This clonotype was detected a few times. The V and J genes are TRBV4-3 and TRBJ2-2; D gene unclear. Germline lookup yields CDR1 LGHNA and CDR2 YSLEER. The CDR3 is made up of 12 amino acids. Deletions cut 1 base from V and 9 bases from J, with 6 bases between. This CDR3 is CASSQGRRELFF. The CDR3, as DNA: TGCGCCAGCAGCCAAGGACGAAGGGAGCTGTTTTTT.

This clonotype turned up a few times. The rearrangement joins TRBV9 to TRBJ2-2; 12 nucleotides line up with TRBD2. CDR1 is SGDLS, CDR2 YYNGEE, per germline. V trimming: 4 bases; J trimming: 0 bases; junction bases outside the gene matches: 7. The CDR3 spans 18 residues. The CDR3 region is CASSPGLAGKANTGELFF. The CDR3 DNA sequence: TGTGCCAGCAGCCCAGGACTAGCGGGAAAAGCGAACACCGGGGAGCTGTTTTTT.

This clonotype was counted ten times or more. The V call is TRBV5-1, the J call TRBJ2-1, with 10 positions matching TRBD1. The V and J ends lost 4 bases and 2 bases, in that order; junction bases with no gene match: 3. The V gene's germline CDR1 is SGHRS and CDR2 YFSETQ. CDR3 length equals 15 residues. The DNA of the CDR3 is TGCGCCAGCAGCACTGGGACAGGGGCCTACAATGAGCAGTTCTTC. This encodes CASSTGTGAYNEQFF.

This clonotype was observed a handful of times. This chain joins TRBV6-5 and TRBJ2-3; D possibly corresponds to TRBD2 (5 bases). V was trimmed by 2 bases and J by 5 bases, leaving 14 bases between them. The CDR3 length is 15 residues. CDR1 and CDR2 from the germline V gene are MNHEY and SVGAGI. The CDR3 bases are TGTGCCAGCAGTTACGCCCGGCACCGGGGAGATACGCAGTATTTT. This encodes CASSYARHRGDTQYF.

The V and J genes are TRBV20-1 and TRBJ2-1, with D maybe TRBD1 (6 bases). The CDR3 totals 15 residues. Trimming shortened V by 6 bases and J by 2 bases, and 17 bases separated the two germline ends. Germline V gene lookup returns CDR1 DFQATT and CDR2 SNEGSKA (reference sequence). The CDR3 is CSASRSRGPYNEQFF. Written as DNA, the CDR3 is TGCAGTGCGTCTCGCTCCAGGGGTCCCTACAATGAGCAGTTCTTC.

This clonotype was detected only a few times. The chain recombines TRBV18 with TRBJ2-1; D is ambiguous. The V gene's germline CDR1 is KGHSH and CDR2 LQKENI. This CDR3 is 16 amino acids long. Trimming shortened V by 5 bases and J by 0 bases, and 14 bases separated the two germline ends. This CDR3 reads CASSFLAPSSYNEQFF. The CDR3 DNA is TGTGCCAGCTCATTCCTCGCGCCCAGCTCCTACAATGAGCAGTTCTTC.